Below, 29 T cell receptor beta chains from the same sample are listed, as sequenced in a study of blood T cell repertoires in COVID-19. Generated by immunoSEQ multiplex PCR, the TCRdb table keeps only in-frame clones and is missing some. The sample holds roughly 160,000 clones; about 87% are singletons and the top ten take roughly 26%. The sequencing input was peripheral blood. The receptors here all came from a man aged 60-69 years with acute or convalescent COVID-19.

This chain links TRBV10-1 with TRBJ1-1, with 8 nucleotides matching TRBD1. Per the germline V gene, CDR1 is WNHNN and CDR2 is SYGVQD (reference sequence). Trimming took 6 bases from V and 4 from J; bases not matched to a gene: 7. The CDR3 extends over 14 amino acids. CDR3 protein: CASSEDRAGTEAFF. CDR3 coding DNA: TGCGCCAGCAGCGAGGACAGGGCAGGCACTGAAGCTTTCTTT.

The rearrangement joins TRBV2 to TRBJ2-5, with 7 bases fitting TRBD1. Germline CDR1 is SNHLY and CDR2 is FYNNEI. V shed 4 bases and J 5 bases; nucleotides not matched to a gene: 10. This CDR3 region has 15 residues. CDR3 DNA sequence: TGTGCCAGCAGTGGAAGGCGGCAGGGGGACGAGACCCAGTACTTC. Translation gives CASSGRRQGDETQYF.

CDR3 coding DNA: TGCGCCAGCAGCCTTCCGACTAGCGGAACCTACAATGAGCAGTTCTTC. Encoded protein: CASSLPTSGTYNEQFF. V and J are TRBV5-1 and TRBJ2-1; 9 bases fit TRBD2. This CDR3 has 16 residues. CDR1 and CDR2 from the germline V gene are SGHRS and YFSETQ. The trim removed 4 bases at V and 2 bases at J, leaving 7 bases unmatched.

This clone was detected only once. This chain uses TRBV12-3 or TRBV12-4 with TRBJ2-7; possible D gene TRBD2, 5 bases. V gave up 5 bases and J gave up 5 bases, with 10 bases separating them. CDR3 size: 12 residues. This CDR3 reads CASSRGPDEQYV. DNA for the CDR3: TGTGCCAGCAGTCGCGGGCCCGACGAGCAGTACGTC.

The V call is TRBV19, the J call TRBJ2-3; 9 positions agree with TRBD2. The CDR3 is 16 amino acids. Germline trimming cut 5 bases from V and 3 bases from J; bases unmatched to any gene: 9. The germline gives CDR1 LNHDA, CDR2 SQIVND (reference sequence). The CDR3 DNA reads TGTGCCAGTAGTCCCCAGGGGGGACTAGCAACAGATACGCAGTATTTT. Amino acids: CASSPQGGLATDTQYF.

The CDR3 DNA sequence: TGCGCCAGCAGCTTTCGGGCGCGGGACTCAGGCCCGGGTGAAAAACTGTTTTTT. It yields the protein CASSFRARDSGPGEKLFF. V usage is TRBV5-1 and J usage is TRBJ1-4; the D gene is possibly TRBD1 (5 bases). CDR3 length: 18 amino acids. The V gene lost 2 bases and the J gene lost 7 bases, with 24 bases spanning the gap. Germline lookup yields CDR1 SGHRS and CDR2 YFSETQ. Looking up the rest from reference TRBV5-1 and TRBJ1-4 gives the full variable domain: KAGVTQTPRYLIKTRGQQVTLSCSPISGHRSVSWYQQTPGQGLQFLFEYFSETQRNKGNFPGRFSGRQFSNSRSEMNVSTLELGDSALYLCASSFRARDSGPGEKLFFGSGTQLSVL.

This rearrangement joins TRBV2 to TRBJ2-2; D unclear. The V end lost 7 bases, the J end lost 2 bases, and 11 bases lay between the germline ends. Germline assignment: CDR1 SNHLY and CDR2 FYNNEI. The CDR3 runs 14 residues. DNA of the CDR3: TGTGCCAGCAATCGGGTAGAAAACACCGGGGAGCTGTTTTTT. It specifies CASNRVENTGELFF.

Written as DNA, the CDR3 is TGTGCCAGCAGCAAAGTGGAGGAGGGCCCGTTT. Protein product: CASSKVEEGPF. The V call is TRBV21-1, the J call TRBJ1-1. TRBV21-1 is labeled a pseudogene. The CDR3 loop spans 11 amino acids.

CDR3 bases: TGTGCCAGCAGTGAGAGGACAGGATACAATCAGCCCCAGCATTTT. Its protein product is CASSERTGYNQPQHF. This rearrangement joins TRBV6-2 or TRBV6-3 to TRBJ1-5, with TRBD1 matching 7 bases. CDR3 size: 15 residues. Germline values: CDR1 MNHEY, CDR2 SVGEGT. After removal of 5 bases from V and 3 bases from J, the junction contained 7 bases not matched to a gene.

The V gene is TRBV6-2 or TRBV6-3, the J gene TRBJ1-1; tentatively, D is TRBD1 (6 bases). Trimming shortened V by 0 bases and J by 1 base, and 9 bases separated the two germline ends. The CDR3 runs to 15 residues. The germline CDR1 and CDR2 sequences are MNHEY and SVGEGT. CDR3 residues: CASSYSGAANTEAFF. The CDR3 DNA is TGTGCCAGCAGTTACTCGGGGGCGGCGAACACTGAAGCTTTCTTT.

Concerning this clone itself: Distinct nucleotide sequences in the sample also encode this CDR3. The chain joins TRBV29-1 to TRBJ1-1, with 7 bases that match TRBD1. V gave up 4 bases and J gave up 2 bases; unmatched junction bases: 1. The CDR3 is made up of 12 amino acids. Germline V gene data show CDR1 as SQVTM and CDR2 as ANQGSEA. This chain's CDR3 is CSVGDRNTEAFF. CDR3 nucleotides: TGCAGCGTTGGGGACAGAAACACTGAAGCTTTCTTT.

V gene TRBV11-1 combines with J gene TRBJ1-4; D gene ambiguous. V lost 5 bases to trimming and J lost 8 bases, with 6 bases between them. CDR1 is SGHAT, CDR2 FQDESV, per germline (reference sequence). The CDR3 runs 11 residues. The CDR3 DNA follows: TGTGCCAGCAGCCGTGGCGAAAAACTGTTTTTT. Residues: CASSRGEKLFF.

The chain recombines TRBV14 with TRBJ2-7; 12 bases match TRBD2. The CDR3 consists of 15 residues. Germline V gives CDR1 SGHDN, CDR2 FVKESK. The V segment lost 2 bases and the J segment 6 bases; nucleotides outside the gene matches: 5. CDR3 amino acids: CASSQLLLAGGEQYF. The DNA of the CDR3 is TGTGCCAGCAGCCAACTTCTACTAGCGGGAGGCGAGCAGTACTTC.

The chain joins TRBV7-9 to TRBJ1-1; D gene ambiguous. The germline V gene has CDR1 SEHNR and CDR2 FQNEAQ (reference sequence). There are 15 residues in the CDR3. Trimming removed 4 bases at V and 7 bases at J, with 19 bases between. CDR3: CASSSLRGSAFEAFF. The DNA of the CDR3 is TGTGCCAGCAGCTCCTTACGCGGTTCGGCCTTTGAAGCTTTCTTT.

J is TRBJ2-7 and V is TRBV6-5; the match to TRBD2 covers 8 bases. The trim removed 2 bases at V and 5 bases at J, leaving 5 bases unmatched. This CDR3 contains 14 residues. Germline V gene data show CDR1 as MNHEY and CDR2 as SVGAGI. The CDR3 loop reads CASSYGTSSHEQYF. CDR3 sequence (DNA): TGTGCCAGCAGTTACGGGACTAGTAGCCACGAGCAGTACTTC.

The chain joins TRBV10-3 to TRBJ2-2; TRBD1 aligns across 7 bases. There are 15 residues in the CDR3. In germline, CDR1 is ENHRY, CDR2 SYGVKD. With 6 bases clipped from V and 3 bases from J, the junction kept 7 bases outside the gene matches. The CDR3 bases are TGTGCCATCAGCCCGAACAGGGGAGACACCGGGGAGCTGTTTTTT. It codes for CAISPNRGDTGELFF.

The CDR3 DNA reads as TGTGCCAGTAGTATAAGCATTCTTCCCGCGGAAGCTTTCTTT. Amino acids: CASSISILPAEAFF. The V gene is TRBV19, the J gene TRBJ1-1; no reliable D call. The CDR3 is made up of 14 amino acids. Trimming stripped 2 bases from V and 8 bases from J, with 15 bases between. Germline lookup yields CDR1 LNHDA and CDR2 SQIVND (reference sequence). Full variable domain (outside the CDR3, taken from reference TRBV19 and TRBJ1-1): DGGITQSPKYLFRKEGQNVTLSCEQNLNHDAMYWYRQDPGQGLRLIYYSQIVNDFQKGDIAEGYSVSREKKESFPLTVTSAQKNPTAFYLCASSISILPAEAFFGQGTRLTVV.

This chain connects TRBV30 to TRBJ1-2; perhaps TRBD1 as D (6 bases). V was clipped by 2 bases and J by 0 bases, with 10 bases between them. Germline V lookup: CDR1 GTSNPN, CDR2 SVGIG (reference sequence). The CDR3 runs 14 residues. The CDR3 reads CAWSSGQSNYGYTF. For the CDR3, the DNA is TGTGCCTGGAGTTCGGGACAATCTAACTATGGCTACACCTTC.

There are a few counts of this clone. The CDR3 sequence is CAWSPPGASANYGYTF. CDR3 sequence (DNA): TGTGCCTGGAGCCCCCCAGGGGCCTCAGCTAACTATGGCTACACCTTC. The chain recombines TRBV30 with TRBJ1-2, with D tentatively TRBD1 (6 bases). The V gene lost 3 bases and the J gene lost 0 bases, with 17 bases spanning the gap. Germline V gives CDR1 GTSNPN, CDR2 SVGIG (reference sequence). The length of the CDR3 is 16 residues.

The chain combines TRBV24-1 with TRBJ2-2; 7 bases are a match to TRBD2. Germline V gene data show CDR1 as KGHDR and CDR2 as SFDVKD. The trim removed 0 bases at V and 4 bases at J, leaving 4 bases unmatched. The CDR3 runs 16 residues. The CDR3 region has the DNA TGTGCCACCAGTGATTTGGGGGGGGTAGGCACCGGGGAGCTGTTTTTT. Translated, it gives CATSDLGGVGTGELFF.

The chain is built from TRBV7-3 and TRBJ2-5; 11 nucleotides match TRBD2. Germline CDR1 is SGHTA and CDR2 is FQGTGA. This CDR3 is built from 15 residues. V trimming: 4 bases; J trimming: 1 base; junction bases outside the gene matches: 2. CDR3 loop: CASSSSGGPQETQYF. CDR3 in DNA: TGTGCCAGCAGCTCTAGCGGGGGGCCCCAAGAGACCCAGTACTTC.

This clone was seen a single time. The genes are TRBV7-9 and TRBJ1-6, with D possibly TRBD1 on 5 matching bases. The V and J ends lost 5 bases and 8 bases respectively, with 13 bases between them. The CDR3 is made up of 14 amino acids. Germline-derived CDR1 and CDR2 are SEHNR and FQNEAQ (reference sequence). CDR3 nucleotide sequence: TGTGCCAGCAGCCTTAACAGGCTGGATTCACCCCTCCACTTT. This encodes CASSLNRLDSPLHF.

This chain connects TRBV7-2 to TRBJ1-6; TRBD1 aligns across 7 bases. Germline V gives CDR1 SGHTA, CDR2 FQGNSA. The CDR3 runs 15 residues. V was clipped by 5 bases and J by 10 bases; unmatched bases: 11. CDR3 bases: TGTGCCAGCAGCCCGCAAGGGGCAGGGGGATCACCCCTCCACTTT. Protein sequence: CASSPQGAGGSPLHF.

This rearrangement joins TRBV27 to TRBJ1-1, with TRBD1 as a possible D gene (6 bases). Germline CDR1 reads MNHEY; CDR2 reads SMNVEV (reference sequence). V was trimmed by 4 bases and J by 3 bases, leaving 15 bases between them. This CDR3 spans 15 amino acids. CDR3: CASSSRTTGYTEAFF. The CDR3, as DNA: TGTGCCAGCAGTTCCCGTACCACAGGGTACACTGAAGCTTTCTTT.

This clone was seen a few times. The chain employs TRBV5-1 and TRBJ2-3; TRBD1 aligns across 10 bases. This CDR3 has 17 residues. Germline V gene data show CDR1 as SGHRS and CDR2 as YFSETQ. J lost 1 base, V lost 0 bases, and 5 bases had no gene match. The CDR3 here is CASSLVSGQGRTDTQYF. In DNA form, the CDR3 reads TGCGCCAGCAGCTTGGTGTCGGGACAGGGGCGCACAGATACGCAGTATTTT.

This chain uses TRBV27 with TRBJ1-4; 10 nucleotides line up with TRBD1. This CDR3 region has 16 residues. Trimming took 3 bases from V and 5 from J; bases not matched to a gene: 6. CDR1 is MNHEY and CDR2 is SMNVEV in the germline V gene (reference sequence). CDR3 sequence (DNA): TGTGCCAGCAGTTTCAACTCGGGACAGGGGAATGAAAAACTGTTTTTT. This gives the protein CASSFNSGQGNEKLFF. The variable domain in full, completed from reference TRBV27 and TRBJ1-4, reads EAQVTQNPRYLITVTGKKLTVTCSQNMNHEYMSWYRQDPGLGLRQIYYSMNVEVTDKGDVPEGYKVSRKEKRNFPLILESPSPNQTSLYFCASSFNSGQGNEKLFFGSGTQLSVL.

The genes are TRBV7-8 and TRBJ2-5; D is perhaps TRBD2 (5 bases). V dropped 1 base and J dropped 7 bases, with 13 bases sitting between them. This CDR3 comprises 14 residues. The germline V gene has CDR1 SGHVS and CDR2 FQNEAQ. The CDR3 here is CASSLVQREGTQYF. The DNA for the CDR3 is TGTGCCAGCAGCTTAGTACAGCGAGAGGGGACCCAGTACTTC.

The chain has TRBV7-2 and TRBJ2-5; D gene ambiguous. With 1 base removed from V and 1 base from J, the gap between germline ends came to 10 bases. Germline CDR1 and CDR2: SGHTA and FQGNSA. This CDR3 spans 15 amino acids. The DNA of the CDR3 is TGTGCCAGCAGCTTAGTCTTCAGATCCCAAGAGACCCAGTACTTC. Its protein is CASSLVFRSQETQYF.

The rearrangement uses TRBV18 and TRBJ1-1; the D gene is possibly TRBD1 (6 bases). Trimming cost V 3 bases and J 3 bases, with 17 bases left between them. The CDR3 consists of 16 residues. Germline CDR1 reads KGHSH; CDR2 reads LQKENI. In nucleotides, the CDR3 is TGTGCCAGCTCACCTCGGGGGGCCAGCGGGGACACTGAAGCTTTCTTT. Its translation: CASSPRGASGDTEAFF.